This is a list of T cell receptor beta chains from one sample in a study of T cells in localized non-small cell lung cancer. Clones were sequenced by immunoSEQ multiplex PCR, and TCRdb holds only the in-frame ones, with some missing. The table has about 46,000 clones, 80% to 85% seen once. Specimen: peripheral blood mononuclear cells, collected before any cancer treatment. These receptors all come from a man aged 40 to 70 with stage III lung adenocarcinoma. The CDR3 runs from the conserved cysteine through the conserved F or W. Each record gives: D gene, V gene, J gene, clone size, CDR3 protein, CDR3 DNA. The D gene is left open where the match is weak. Size is stated for part of the rows, as once, few or many counts, or as a class when the clone is expanded.

TRBD2	TRBV7-2	TRBJ2-7	.	CASSLSSGGREQYF	TGTGCCAGCAGCCTCTCTAGCGGGGGTCGGGAGCAGTACTTC
TRBD1	TRBV9	TRBJ1-5	.	CASSAGGGQPQHF	TGTGCCAGCAGCGCAGGGGGTGGTCAGCCCCAGCATTTT
.	TRBV29-1	TRBJ1-3	.	CSVEGGLTGNTIYF	TGCAGCGTTGAAGGGGGGCTAACTGGAAACACCATATATTTT
TRBD2	TRBV6-1	TRBJ2-3	.	CASSDTSGADTQYF	TGTGCCAGCAGTGATACTAGCGGGGCAGATACGCAGTATTTT
.	TRBV9	TRBJ2-7	.	CASSEGIGWDEQYF	TGTGCCAGCAGCGAGGGGATAGGGTGGGACGAGCAGTACTTC
TRBD1	TRBV7-8	TRBJ1-2	.	CASSLARGTATYRGYTF	TGTGCCAGCAGCTTAGCGCGGGGGACAGCGACGTATAGGGGCTACACCTTC
TRBD2	TRBV27	TRBJ2-1	.	CASSFPGTSGAYNEQFF	TGTGCCAGCAGTTTCCCCGGGACTAGCGGGGCCTACAATGAGCAGTTCTTC
TRBD1	TRBV30	TRBJ2-7	.	CAWSRGGSSSYEQYF	TGTGCCTGGAGTAGAGGGGGCTCCAGCTCCTACGAGCAGTACTTC
.	TRBV4-1	TRBJ2-7	.	CASSQVDGFFPSYEQYF	TGCGCCAGCAGCCAGGTCGACGGATTCTTCCCCTCCTACGAGCAGTACTTC
.	TRBV5-6	TRBJ2-7	.	CASSLGMSYEQYF	TGTGCCAGCAGCTTGGGGATGAGCTACGAGCAGTACTTC
.	TRBV9	TRBJ1-3	few	CASRAGSGIGNTIYF	TGTGCCAGCAGAGCCGGTTCAGGGATAGGAAACACCATATATTTT
.	TRBV19	TRBJ1-1	medium-sized	CASSIDGQLNTEAFF	TGTGCCAGTAGTATAGATGGCCAGTTGAACACTGAAGCTTTCTTT
TRBD2	TRBV5-1	TRBJ2-5	.	CASSLADSGGYWGGETQYF	TGCGCCAGCAGCTTGGCCGATAGCGGGGGATACTGGGGCGGAGAGACCCAGTACTTC
TRBD1	TRBV19	TRBJ2-7	.	CASSIGTGAYEQYF	TGTGCCAGTAGTATCGGGACAGGGGCCTACGAGCAGTACTTC
.	TRBV9	TRBJ1-6	few	CASSVGWDYNSPLHF	TGTGCCAGCAGCGTAGGGTGGGACTATAATTCACCCCTCCACTTT
.	TRBV5-6	TRBJ1-4	few	CASSTDIVGEKLFF	TGTGCCAGCAGCACTGACATCGTCGGTGAAAAACTGTTTTTT
.	TRBV5-1	TRBJ2-3	.	CASSFGSGAPDTQYF	TGCGCCAGCAGCTTTGGGTCGGGGGCCCCGGATACGCAGTATTTT
.	TRBV11-2	TRBJ2-3	.	CASSLGLGRGSHTDTQYF	TGTGCCAGCAGCTTAGGTTTAGGGCGGGGCTCGCACACAGATACGCAGTATTTT
TRBD2	TRBV7-2	TRBJ2-3	.	CASSSPSGDTDTQYF	TGTGCCAGCAGCTCACCTAGCGGGGACACAGATACGCAGTATTTT
TRBD1	TRBV4-1	TRBJ1-1	.	CASSPLGQTNTEAFF	TGCGCCAGCAGCCCCCTGGGACAGACGAACACTGAAGCTTTCTTT
.	TRBV29-1	TRBJ2-2	.	CSVEGQSGELFF	TGCAGCGTTGAGGGCCAGTCCGGGGAGCTGTTTTTT
.	TRBV5-1	TRBJ1-4	.	CASSLSGDNEKLFF	TGCGCCAGCAGCTTGTCGGGGGATAATGAAAAACTGTTTTTT
TRBD2	TRBV19	TRBJ2-5	.	CASSTGLAGGIQETQYF	TGTGCCAGTAGTACGGGACTAGCGGGGGGCATCCAAGAGACCCAGTACTTC
TRBD1	TRBV10-3	TRBJ1-1	.	CATNPTGQGVTEAFF	TGTGCCACCAATCCTACTGGGCAGGGGGTGACTGAAGCTTTCTTT
.	TRBV5-1	TRBJ1-2	.	CASSLVVGAIYGYTF	TGCGCCAGCAGCTTGGTGGTAGGGGCTATCTATGGCTACACCTTC
TRBD1	TRBV29-1	TRBJ2-5	.	CSVGIGTGATRTQYF	TGCAGCGTTGGAATCGGGACAGGGGCGACGCGGACCCAGTACTTC
.	TRBV4-1	TRBJ2-7	.	CASSQNGDRSSYEQYF	TGCGCCAGCAGCCAAAATGGGGACCGGAGCTCCTACGAGCAGTACTTC
.	TRBV30	TRBJ2-1	.	CAWSRGTPPNEQFF	TGTGCCTGGAGCAGAGGCACCCCCCCCAATGAGCAGTTCTTC
.	TRBV25-1	TRBJ2-2	.	CASIPSGTNTGELFF	TGTGCCAGCATTCCCTCCGGGACAAACACCGGGGAGCTGTTTTTT
.	TRBV27	TRBJ2-2	.	CASGTNTGELFF	TGTGCCAGCGGCACGAACACCGGGGAGCTGTTTTTT
TRBD1	TRBV27	TRBJ2-7	.	CASSSPSKQSGTGPLLSSYEQYF	TGTGCCAGCAGTTCCCCTTCAAAACAATCCGGGACAGGCCCTCTATTAAGCTCCTACGAGCAGTACTTC
.	TRBV11-3	TRBJ2-5	.	CASSNGFGETQYF	TGTGCCAGCAGCAATGGATTTGGGGAGACCCAGTACTTC
TRBD1	TRBV2	TRBJ1-1	.	CASIPDRAGTEAFF	TGTGCCAGCATTCCCGACAGGGCGGGCACTGAAGCTTTCTTT
.	TRBV6-5	TRBJ2-5	.	CASSYSQGTQETQYF	TGTGCCAGCAGTTACAGCCAGGGAACCCAAGAGACCCAGTACTTC
.	TRBV19	TRBJ2-2	.	CASSMRQENTGELFF	TGTGCCAGTAGTATGAGGCAGGAGAACACCGGGGAGCTGTTTTTT
.	TRBV5-5	TRBJ2-7	.	CASSLVGGLRSSSHEQYF	TGTGCCAGCAGCTTGGTGGGGGGGCTTCGATCCTCGAGCCACGAGCAGTACTTC
TRBD1	TRBV14	TRBJ2-1	.	CASSQQRQGPRFF	TGTGCCAGCAGCCAGCAAAGACAGGGGCCTCGGTTCTTC
.	TRBV20-1	TRBJ2-1	.	CSARLDNEQFF	TGCAGTGCTAGGCTAGACAATGAGCAGTTCTTC
TRBD2	TRBV5-1	TRBJ2-1	.	CASSVTSGGAHEQFF	TGCGCCAGCAGCGTTACTAGCGGGGGGGCACATGAGCAGTTCTTC
TRBD1	TRBV7-8	TRBJ1-2	.	CASSFSSGPQGASGYTF	TGTGCCAGCAGCTTCTCCTCGGGTCCTCAGGGGGCAAGTGGCTACACCTTC
TRBD1	TRBV7-2	TRBJ2-1	.	CASSSAGTGEQFF	TGTGCCAGCAGCTCTGCCGGGACAGGGGAGCAGTTCTTC
TRBD2	TRBV27	TRBJ2-7	.	CASYRGGEQYF	TGTGCCAGCTATCGGGGGGGCGAGCAGTACTTC
.	TRBV5-4	TRBJ2-3	few	CASSLMLGTDTQYF	TGTGCCAGCAGCTTGATGCTCGGCACAGATACGCAGTATTTT
.	TRBV6-1	TRBJ2-2	.	CASSVTNTGELFF	TGTGCCAGCAGTGTGACTAACACCGGGGAGCTGTTTTTT
TRBD1	TRBV4-1	TRBJ1-5	.	CASSAGQGAFNQPQHF	TGCGCCAGCAGCGCCGGACAGGGGGCGTTCAATCAGCCCCAGCATTTT
TRBD2	TRBV4-1	TRBJ2-1	.	CASSQGLAGVEQFF	TGCGCCAGCAGCCAAGGACTAGCGGGGGTCGAGCAGTTCTTC
.	TRBV15	TRBJ2-5	.	CATSTPKLQETQYF	TGTGCCACCAGCACCCCTAAACTCCAAGAGACCCAGTACTTC
TRBD1	TRBV5-6	TRBJ2-6	.	CASSLVASGGGANVLTF	TGTGCCAGCAGCTTGGTAGCTTCAGGGGGCGGGGCCAACGTCCTGACTTTC
TRBD1	TRBV6-5	TRBJ2-5	once	CASSYPQTGGETQYF	TGTGCCAGCAGTTACCCACAAACAGGGGGTGAGACCCAGTACTTC
.	TRBV10-3	TRBJ2-5	.	CAISGQQQETQYF	TGTGCCATCAGTGGGCAACAGCAAGAGACCCAGTACTTC
.	TRBV29-1	TRBJ2-3	.	CSVEARGGGSDTQYF	TGCAGCGTTGAAGCTCGAGGAGGGGGGTCAGATACGCAGTATTTT
TRBD2	TRBV27	TRBJ2-1	.	CASSLREGNEQFF	TGTGCCAGCAGTCTCCGGGAGGGCAATGAGCAGTTCTTC